Presented here are 9 T cell receptor beta chains from one specimen sequenced in a study of T cells after yellow fever vaccination. TCRdb reprocessed the 5' RACE reads via MiXCR and lists one record per CDR3 protein. The profile shows 150,000 to 200,000 distinct CDR3 sequences, 5.5% to 8% of them singletons. This sample comprised CD4+ T cells sorted from PBMCs, obtained on the day of the first yellow fever vaccination. These receptor sequences come from a man between 18 and 29 years old who received the YFV17D yellow fever vaccine.

The genes are TRBV5-1 and TRBJ1-4; no clear D. The CDR3 loop spans 13 amino acids. CDR1 and CDR2 from the germline V gene are SGHRS and YFSETQ. Trimming stripped 4 bases from V and 0 bases from J, with 4 bases between. The CDR3 sequence: CASSIATNEKLFF. The CDR3 DNA is TGCGCCAGCAGCATCGCAACTAATGAAAAACTGTTTTTT.

In this sample, this clonotype turned up many times. This sequence joins TRBV20-1 and TRBJ2-3; 8 bases are a match to TRBD2. This CDR3 spans 15 amino acids. V lost 1 base to trimming and J lost 4 bases; unmatched junction nucleotides: 7. From germline, CDR1 is DFQATT and CDR2 SNEGSKA (reference sequence). The CDR3 sequence: CSARGGSGVADTQYF. The CDR3 region has the DNA TGCAGTGCTAGAGGTGGTAGCGGGGTAGCAGATACGCAGTATTTT.

This clonotype was detected only once. The chain carries TRBV5-1 and TRBJ2-3; D might be TRBD2 (6 bases). The length of the CDR3 is 16 residues. The V and J ends lost 3 bases and 3 bases respectively, with 17 bases between them. The V gene's germline CDR1 is SGHRS and CDR2 YFSETQ. CDR3 nucleotide sequence: TGCGCCAGCAGCTCCGGTCCGAGACTAGGGACAGATACGCAGTATTTT. This encodes CASSSGPRLGTDTQYF.

This clonotype was detected ten times or more. The chain is built from TRBV20-1 and TRBJ2-1; 9 bases map to TRBD1. Trimming took 6 bases from V and 3 from J; bases not matched to a gene: 6. Germline V gene sequence: CDR1 DFQATT, CDR2 SNEGSKA (reference sequence). This CDR3 has 14 amino acids. The CDR3 reads CSALDRGNYNEQFF. Here the CDR3 DNA reads TGCAGTGCCCTGGACAGGGGAAACTACAATGAGCAGTTCTTC.

Concerning this clonotype: This may be a read error, as it is one base from a much larger clone. V and J are TRBV7-2 and TRBJ2-3; D is unresolved. The CDR3 totals 11 residues. V dropped 3 bases and J dropped 7 bases, with 5 bases sitting between them. CDR1 is SGHTA, CDR2 FQGNSA, per germline. In nucleotides, the CDR3 is TGTGCCAGCAGCTTTACCAATACGCAGTATTTT. Its translation is CASSFTNTQYF.

This clonotype was counted at least ten times. The chain uses TRBV7-2 and TRBJ2-2; 7 bases are a match to TRBD2. Germline-derived CDR1 and CDR2 are SGHTA and FQGNSA. CDR3 length equals 16 residues. V lost 4 bases and J lost 1; bases outside the gene matches: 6. The CDR3: CASSSTGGENTGELFF. The DNA for the CDR3 is TGTGCCAGCAGCTCCACGGGGGGAGAGAACACCGGGGAGCTGTTTTTT.

This clonotype was recorded at least ten times. CDR3: CASSPRAYGELFF. The CDR3 DNA is TGTGCCAGCAGTCCCCGGGCTTACGGGGAGCTGTTTTTT. The chain joins TRBV28 to TRBJ2-2; D is ambiguous. CDR3 size: 13 residues. CDR1 is MDHEN and CDR2 is SYDVKM in the germline V gene. Trimming stripped 5 bases from V and 7 bases from J, with 11 bases between.

In this sample, this clonotype turned up many times. The rearrangement links TRBV7-9 to TRBJ1-1; D call uncertain. The CDR3 extends over 15 amino acids. V lost 3 bases, J lost 6 bases, and 17 bases lay in between. Germline CDR1 SEHNR, CDR2 FQNEAQ (reference sequence). CDR3 coding DNA: TGTGCCAGCAGCTTCGAAGCGTTCCGTTCTTCTGAAGCTTTCTTT. This gives the protein CASSFEAFRSSEAFF.

The V gene is TRBV2, the J gene TRBJ1-6, with a possible D match to TRBD1 (6 bases). The CDR3 length is 15 residues. Germline CDR1 and CDR2: SNHLY and FYNNEI. The V end lost 5 bases, the J end lost 7 bases, and 15 bases lay between the germline ends. This CDR3 reads CASSLEGEGNSPLHF. The CDR3 coding sequence is TGTGCCAGCAGTTTGGAGGGGGAAGGAAATTCACCCCTCCACTTT.